Listed below are T cell receptor beta chains from one sample, sequenced in a study of T-cell reconstitution after alpha-beta-depleted transplantation in children. TCRdb called the PCR reads again in MiXCR, with one record for every CDR3 protein. This sample has some 600,000 distinct CDR3 sequences, with roughly 13% found just once. The sequences come from PBMCs, mostly from graft donor cells, collected 360 days after TCRalphabeta/CD19-depleted stem cell transplant. These receptors all stem from a male patient between 10 and 17 years old who had a stem cell transplant for acute myeloid leukemia, so the T cells may come from the graft donor. The CDR3 runs from the conserved cysteine through the conserved F or W. D genes are given only for firm matches. Size is stated for part of the rows, as once, few or many counts, or as a class when the clone is expanded.

D gene | J gene | V gene | clone size | CDR3 protein | CDR3 DNA
TRBD2 | TRBJ2-1 | TRBV29-1 | . | CSEPGTSKNEQFF | TGCAGCGAACCCGGGACTAGTAAGAATGAGCAGTTCTTC
TRBD1 | TRBJ2-5 | TRBV20-1 | few | CSARLPGQGIETQYF | TGCAGTGCTAGACTCCCGGGACAGGGCATTGAGACCCAGTACTTC
. | TRBJ2-4 | TRBV7-8 | few | CASIPLLEWDKNIQYF | TGTGCCAGCATCCCTCTTTTAGAATGGGACAAAAACATTCAGTACTTC
. | TRBJ1-3 | TRBV5-1 | . | CASSLLSPRRGNTIYF | TGCGCCAGCAGCTTACTGTCCCCACGTCGAGGAAACACCATATATTTT
. | TRBJ1-1 | TRBV11-2 | . | CASGLRDTNMNTEAFF | TGTGCCAGCGGTCTCCGGGACACGAACATGAACACTGAAGCTTTCTTT
. | TRBJ2-7 | TRBV20-1 | . | CSGAGALEQYF | TGCAGTGGTGCTGGGGCGTTGGAGCAGTACTTC
TRBD1 | TRBJ2-7 | TRBV5-6 | many | CASSRPGQGREQYF | TGTGCCAGCAGCCGCCCGGGACAGGGGCGCGAGCAGTACTTC
. | TRBJ2-1 | TRBV20-1 | many | CSARGGKVYEQFF | TGCAGTGCTCGGGGCGGGAAGGTCTATGAGCAGTTCTTC
. | TRBJ2-7 | TRBV18 | . | CASSPDTIVAYEQYF | TGTGCCAGCTCACCGGACACGATAGTCGCCTACGAGCAGTACTTC
. | TRBJ2-5 | TRBV10-3 | few | CAITGSGGGLETQYF | TGTGCCATCACCGGGTCGGGTGGCGGGTTAGAGACCCAGTACTTC
. | TRBJ2-1 | TRBV12-3/TRBV12-4 | many | CASSRLWIEQFF | TGTGCCAGCAGTCGATTATGGATTGAGCAGTTCTTC
TRBD1 | TRBJ2-2 | TRBV7-9 | . | CASSRDRNTGELFF | TGTGCCAGCAGCCGGGACAGGAACACCGGGGAGCTGTTTTTT
TRBD2 | TRBJ2-1 | TRBV5-1 | . | CASTVVLAGAGNEQFF | TGCGCCAGCACCGTCGTACTAGCGGGAGCTGGTAATGAGCAGTTCTTC
. | TRBJ2-3 | TRBV3-1 | many | CASSRGTASTDTQYF | TGTGCCAGCAGCCGGGGGACGGCAAGCACAGATACGCAGTATTTT
. | TRBJ2-2 | TRBV18 | few | CASSPFISGTYNTGELFF | TGTGCCAGCTCACCATTTATTAGCGGAACATATAACACCGGGGAGCTGTTTTTT
. | TRBJ2-5 | TRBV7-2 | many | CASSLAAFETQYF | TGTGCCAGCAGCTTAGCGGCATTCGAGACCCAGTACTTC
TRBD2 | TRBJ2-2 | TRBV28 | . | CASAIRRTSGNTGELFF | TGTGCCAGCGCCATAAGGAGAACTAGCGGGAACACCGGGGAGCTGTTTTTT
. | TRBJ2-4 | TRBV11-1 | few | CASSFEFKNIQYF | TGTGCCAGCAGCTTCGAATTCAAAAACATTCAGTACTTC
. | TRBJ2-1 | TRBV7-8 | . | CASSLDPDSYNEQFF | TGTGCCAGCAGCTTAGATCCTGACTCCTACAATGAGCAGTTCTTC
. | TRBJ2-1 | TRBV7-3 | many | CASSYIAVGEQFF | TGTGCCAGCAGTTATATAGCGGTAGGTGAGCAGTTCTTC
. | TRBJ2-3 | TRBV7-9 | few | CASSEAAGSWTDTQYF | TGTGCCAGCAGCGAAGCGGCCGGGAGCTGGACAGATACGCAGTATTTT
TRBD2 | TRBJ2-3 | TRBV20-1 | many | CSARDPSGSTDTQYF | TGCAGTGCTAGAGACCCTAGCGGGAGCACAGATACGCAGTATTTT
. | TRBJ2-3 | TRBV12-3/TRBV12-4 | . | CASSLGVAIDTQYF | TGTGCCAGCAGTTTGGGTGTCGCCATAGATACGCAGTATTTT
TRBD1 | TRBJ1-1 | TRBV29-1 | . | CSVQGTAENTEAFF | TGCAGCGTGCAAGGGACAGCCGAGAACACTGAAGCTTTCTTT
TRBD1 | TRBJ2-7 | TRBV4-3 | . | CASSQDPRDSSYEQYF | TGCGCCAGCAGCCAAGATCCCCGGGACAGTTCCTACGAGCAGTACTTC
. | TRBJ1-2 | TRBV7-9 | . | CASSLLGGHYGYTF | TGTGCCAGCAGCTTACTGGGGGGACACTATGGCTACACCTTC
TRBD2 | TRBJ2-7 | TRBV30 | . | CAWSLGLAVSYEQYF | TGTGCCTGGAGTCTAGGGCTAGCGGTCTCCTACGAGCAGTACTTC
. | TRBJ2-5 | TRBV5-1 | few | CASSLLQTQYF | TGCGCCAGCAGCTTGTTGCAGACCCAGTACTTC
TRBD1 | TRBJ2-1 | TRBV28 | many | CASSPPGQGWVAPPYNEQFF | TGTGCCAGCAGTCCGCCGGGACAGGGGTGGGTAGCACCCCCCTACAATGAGCAGTTCTTC
. | TRBJ1-2 | TRBV4-3 | . | CASSQGGQGSNYGYTF | TGCGCCAGCAGCCAAGGCGGTCAGGGGTCTAACTATGGCTACACCTTC
. | TRBJ2-7 | TRBV30 | few | CAWSGQGLYEQYF | TGTGCCTGGAGTGGACAGGGACTCTACGAGCAGTACTTC
TRBD2 | TRBJ2-1 | TRBV5-1 | few | CASSSGLAGRPLNNEQFF | TGCGCCAGCAGCTCCGGACTAGCTGGGAGACCCCTAAACAATGAGCAGTTCTTC
TRBD2 | TRBJ2-7 | TRBV7-9 | . | CASSRLAGGINEQYF | TGTGCCAGCAGCCGACTAGCGGGAGGAATCAACGAGCAGTACTTC
TRBD2 | TRBJ2-1 | TRBV6-1 | . | CASSRTSGEVSYNEQFF | TGTGCCAGCAGTCGGACTAGCGGGGAGGTCTCCTACAATGAGCAGTTCTTC
. | TRBJ2-3 | TRBV20-1 | . | CRSEADTQYF | TGCAGGAGCGAGGCAGATACGCAGTATTTT
. | TRBJ2-7 | TRBV4-2 | . | CASSQVGLWRGPYEQYF | TGTGCCAGCAGCCAAGTAGGATTGTGGCGGGGTCCCTACGAGCAGTACTTC
TRBD2 | TRBJ2-7 | TRBV6-5 | . | CASSYRGTRYEQYF | TGTGCCAGCAGTTACAGGGGGACTAGGTACGAGCAGTACTTC
. | TRBJ1-5 | TRBV30 | . | CAWSPATGNNQPQHF | TGTGCCTGGAGCCCAGCTACCGGGAACAATCAGCCCCAGCATTTT
TRBD2 | TRBJ2-1 | TRBV6-5 | . | CASSYGLAAYNEQFF | TGTGCCAGCAGTTACGGGCTAGCGGCCTACAATGAGCAGTTCTTC
TRBD1 | TRBJ2-2 | TRBV12-3/TRBV12-4 | many | CASRATGLNTGELFF | TGTGCCAGCAGGGCGACAGGGCTGAACACCGGGGAGCTGTTTTTT
. | TRBJ2-7 | TRBV25-1 | . | CASSESGSKYEQYF | TGTGCCAGCAGTGAAAGTGGGAGCAAGTATGAGCAGTACTTC
. | TRBJ2-7 | TRBV27 | . | CASSFLVGEQYF | TGTGCCAGCAGTTTCCTGGTAGGAGAGCAGTACTTC
. | TRBJ1-5 | TRBV12-3/TRBV12-4 | few | CASSQTLSNQPQHF | TGTGCCAGCAGTCAGACACTTAGCAATCAGCCCCAGCATTTT
. | TRBJ2-2 | TRBV5-1 | few | CASSLVGSGPTGELFF | TGCGCCAGCAGCTTGGTGGGTAGCGGCCCCACCGGGGAGCTGTTTTTT
TRBD2 | TRBJ2-3 | TRBV13 | . | CASSRTSSKTDTQYF | TGTGCCAGCAGTCGGACTAGCAGCAAGACAGATACGCAGTATTTT
. | TRBJ2-6 | TRBV29-1 | few | CSALGRVASGANVLTF | TGCAGCGCCCTGGGGCGGGTCGCCTCTGGGGCCAACGTCCTGACTTTC
. | TRBJ2-3 | TRBV24-1 | few | CATSDRRVSTDTQYF | TGTGCCACCAGTGACAGAAGGGTTAGCACAGATACGCAGTATTTT
. | TRBJ2-5 | TRBV12-5 | many | CASALTGFREQETQYF | TGTGCTAGTGCCCTTACTGGGTTCCGGGAGCAAGAGACCCAGTACTTC
. | TRBJ2-2 | TRBV12-3/TRBV12-4 | . | CASSFSGSTGELFF | TGTGCCAGCAGTTTTAGCGGAAGCACCGGGGAGCTGTTTTTT
TRBD1 | TRBJ2-2 | TRBV20-1 | . | CSALKLKQGPGELFF | TGCAGTGCCCTGAAACTTAAACAGGGGCCCGGGGAGCTGTTTTTT
. | TRBJ1-1 | TRBV28 | many | CASSPHRENTEAFF | TGTGCCAGCAGTCCACACAGGGAGAACACTGAAGCTTTCTTT
TRBD2 | TRBJ2-3 | TRBV2 | . | CASNQRVLAGARTDTQYF | TGTGCCAGCAACCAAAGGGTCCTGGCGGGAGCGAGGACAGATACGCAGTATTTT
TRBD1 | TRBJ2-7 | TRBV20-1 | . | CSARRTGGTYEQYF | TGCAGTGCCCGTCGGACAGGGGGGACCTACGAGCAGTACTTC